This TCR beta chain was retrieved from a study of regulatory T cells in long-lasting Graves disease. Study observations and caveats: TRBV28, TRBJ1-2 and TRBJ2-5 were favored in persistent disease.

Time point meaning: persistent/refractory GD, antithyroid drugs over 5 years with positive TRAb. The TCR library used RNA extracted from PBMCs. This clonotype has a handful of counts. The target antigen is unknown. The CDR3 contains 19 residues. Germline loops: CDR1 LNHDA, CDR2 SQIVND (reference sequence). The V segment lost 5 bases and the J segment 5 bases; nucleotides outside the gene matches: 15. Arm-PCR of CDR3 regions with iRepertoire HTBI primers generated TCR beta libraries. TCRdb analysed the multiplex PCR reads with MiXCR anew, one entry per CDR3 protein. This sample has some 300,000 distinct CDR3 sequences, with around 20% found just once.

The chain is built from TRBV19 and TRBJ2-3; 14 bases map to TRBD2. The receptor comes from a female donor with Graves disease. The material sequenced was peripheral blood mononuclear cells (PBMCs), taken when the disease was refractory, from a patient treated with antithyroid drugs. CDR3 coding DNA: TGTGCCAGTAGTTCCACCCCGCCGGGACTAGCGGGAGCGGGAGATACGCAGTATTTT. The encoded protein is CASSSTPPGLAGAGDTQYF. Using reference TRBV19 and TRBJ2-3 for the parts outside the CDR3, the full variable domain is DGGITQSPKYLFRKEGQNVTLSCEQNLNHDAMYWYRQDPGQGLRLIYYSQIVNDFQKGDIAEGYSVSREKKESFPLTVTSAQKNPTAFYLCASSSTPPGLAGAGDTQYFGPGTRLTVL.